This is a list of T cell receptor beta chains from one sample in a study of blood T cell repertoires in COVID-19. This table comes from immunoSEQ multiplex PCR, and its TCRdb copy is limited to in-frame clones, with some not included. Of fewer than 400,000 clones detected, about 86% appear once; the ten largest clones hold around 9.3%. Sequencing input: PBMCs or T cells enriched from blood (not recorded which). All receptors come from a woman in her fifties or sixties who had recovered from COVID-19. Each CDR3 is given with its conserved first and last residue. D genes are given only for firm matches. Size is omitted from some rows. Given values are once, few, many or a class for expanded clones.

J: TRBJ2-1
V: TRBV30
D: NA
size: once
DNA: TGTGCCTGGAGTAGACAGGTTAATGAGCAGTTCTTC
CDR3: CAWSRQVNEQFF

J: TRBJ2-5
V: TRBV6-1
D: TRBD2
size: NA
DNA: TGTGCCAGCAGTGAAGTTCTAGCGGGGGCCGGGGAGACCCAGTACTTC
CDR3: CASSEVLAGAGETQYF

J: TRBJ2-1
V: TRBV6-2/TRBV6-3
D: NA
size: NA
DNA: TGTGCCAGCAGTTACGGGCCAGGCTCCTACAATGAGCAGTTCTTC
CDR3: CASSYGPGSYNEQFF

J: TRBJ2-7
V: TRBV6-5
D: NA
size: NA
DNA: TGTGCCAGCAGTTACTCGTCGGGAAAGGCCTACGAGCAGTACTTC
CDR3: CASSYSSGKAYEQYF

J: TRBJ1-5
V: TRBV7-2
D: TRBD1
size: NA
DNA: TGTGCCAGCAGCTGGGACAGGTCAGGGCCCCAGCATTTT
CDR3: CASSWDRSGPQHF

J: TRBJ1-2
V: TRBV6-5
D: TRBD1
size: NA
DNA: TGTGCCAGCAGTATAGCAGGGGGCTCTCGTGGCTACACCTTC
CDR3: CASSIAGGSRGYTF

J: TRBJ2-1
V: TRBV5-1
D: TRBD2
size: NA
DNA: TGCGCCAGCAGCTGGGGACTAGCGGGCAATGAGCAGTTCTTC
CDR3: CASSWGLAGNEQFF

J: TRBJ2-1
V: TRBV2
D: TRBD2
size: NA
DNA: TGTGCCAGCAGTGAGGTGCGGGGGGGATCCTACAATGAGCAGTTCTTC
CDR3: CASSEVRGGSYNEQFF

J: TRBJ1-5
V: TRBV30
D: NA
size: NA
DNA: TGTGCCTGGAGTAGGCAGGGCAATCAGCCCCAGCATTTT
CDR3: CAWSRQGNQPQHF

J: TRBJ2-2
V: TRBV3-1/TRBV3-2
D: TRBD2
size: NA
DNA: TGTGCCAGCAGCCAAGATCCCTGGGCGGGAGGGAACACCGGGGAGCTGTTTTTT
CDR3: CASSQDPWAGGNTGELFF

J: TRBJ2-7
V: TRBV29-1
D: TRBD2
size: NA
DNA: TGCAGCGTGGCTCATAGCGGGGGCTTCTACGAGCAGTACTTC
CDR3: CSVAHSGGFYEQYF

J: TRBJ1-1
V: TRBV18
D: NA
size: NA
DNA: TGTGCCAGCTCACCCGGGGGAATGAACACTGAAGCTTTCTTT
CDR3: CASSPGGMNTEAFF

J: TRBJ1-6
V: TRBV6-5
D: NA
size: NA
DNA: TGTGCCAGCAGAGAGGTTAATTCACCCCTCCACTTT
CDR3: CASREVNSPLHF

J: TRBJ1-4
V: TRBV6-5
D: NA
size: NA
DNA: TGTGCCAGCAGGGTGACCGGGACAACTAATGAAAAACTGTTTTTT
CDR3: CASRVTGTTNEKLFF

J: TRBJ1-1
V: TRBV3-1/TRBV3-2
D: NA
size: NA
DNA: TGTGCAAGAGGGCCAGGGGACACTGAAGCTTTCTTT
CDR3: CARGPGDTEAFF

J: TRBJ2-5
V: TRBV4-3
D: TRBD1
size: NA
DNA: TGCGCCAGCAGCCAAGAAGGGAGCCGGGACAGAGAGACCCAGTACTTC
CDR3: CASSQEGSRDRETQYF

J: TRBJ1-1
V: TRBV6-1
D: NA
size: NA
DNA: TGTGCCAGCAGTGAGCCACAGCTGAACACTGAAGCTTTCTTT
CDR3: CASSEPQLNTEAFF

J: TRBJ2-5
V: TRBV9
D: NA
size: NA
DNA: TGTGCCAGCAGCCCTCTCAGGCCGGGACTCCAAGAGACCCAGTACTTC
CDR3: CASSPLRPGLQETQYF

J: TRBJ2-7
V: TRBV4-1
D: NA
size: few
DNA: TGCGCCAGCAGCCAAATGGGTGGGCAGGGTTACGACGAGCAGTACTTC
CDR3: CASSQMGGQGYDEQYF

J: TRBJ1-2
V: TRBV7-9
D: NA
size: NA
DNA: TGTGCCAGCAGTATGACAGGCCTCTATGGCTACACCTTC
CDR3: CASSMTGLYGYTF

J: TRBJ1-2
V: TRBV6-5
D: TRBD1
size: NA
DNA: TGTGCCAGCAGCCCGCCGGGACAGGGTGGCTACACCTTC
CDR3: CASSPPGQGGYTF

J: TRBJ1-2
V: TRBV6-5
D: TRBD1
size: once
DNA: TGTGCCAGCAGTTACTCGTTTAGGGGGCACTATGGCTACACCTTC
CDR3: CASSYSFRGHYGYTF

J: TRBJ1-6
V: TRBV7-8
D: NA
size: NA
DNA: TGTGCCAGCAGCTTAGCGGCAGGGGCAAATTCACCCCTCCACTTT
CDR3: CASSLAAGANSPLHF

J: TRBJ2-2
V: TRBV18
D: NA
size: NA
DNA: TGTGCCAGCTCACTAAGCACAGAAAACACCGGGGAGCTGTTTTTT
CDR3: CASSLSTENTGELFF

J: TRBJ2-2
V: TRBV5-1
D: TRBD2
size: NA
DNA: TGCGCCAGCAGCTTGATGGCAGCGGGGGGGAGCGGGGAGCTGTTTTTT
CDR3: CASSLMAAGGSGELFF

J: TRBJ2-7
V: TRBV18
D: NA
size: NA
DNA: TGTGCCAGCACCGCGCCATCCTACGAGCAGTACTTC
CDR3: CASTAPSYEQYF

J: TRBJ2-5
V: TRBV14
D: NA
size: NA
DNA: TGTGCCAGCAGCAATGATAAAAGACAGACGCAGGAGACCCAGTACTTC
CDR3: CASSNDKRQTQETQYF

J: TRBJ2-5
V: TRBV15
D: TRBD1
size: NA
DNA: TGTGCCACCAGCAGGGACAGGGGGCAAGAGACCCAGTACTTC
CDR3: CATSRDRGQETQYF

J: TRBJ1-1
V: TRBV20-1
D: NA
size: NA
DNA: TGCAGTGCTAGTGTCGTTGGGGGCACGGCCACTGAAGCTTTCTTT
CDR3: CSASVVGGTATEAFF

J: TRBJ2-7
V: TRBV28
D: TRBD1
size: NA
DNA: TGTGCCAGCAGTTCTCCGGGACAGGACTACGAGCAGTACTTC
CDR3: CASSSPGQDYEQYF

J: TRBJ1-1
V: TRBV29-1
D: NA
size: NA
DNA: TGCAGCGGCCGCCCAGGAAACACTGAAGCTTTCTTT
CDR3: CSGRPGNTEAFF

J: TRBJ1-1
V: TRBV6-5
D: NA
size: NA
DNA: TGTGCCAGCAGGGTGCACCGGACACCGAACACTGAAGCTTTCTTT
CDR3: CASRVHRTPNTEAFF

J: TRBJ2-1
V: TRBV7-2
D: NA
size: NA
DNA: TGTGCCAGCAGCGAGGACACAGGGCGCAATGAGCAGTTCTTC
CDR3: CASSEDTGRNEQFF

J: TRBJ2-4
V: TRBV28
D: TRBD2
size: NA
DNA: TGTGCCAGCAGCGGATCTAGCGGGGGGGCACCTCAGTACTTC
CDR3: CASSGSSGGAPQYF

J: TRBJ2-2
V: TRBV2
D: TRBD1
size: NA
DNA: TGTGCCAGCAGTGAAGGGGACAGCGTGAACACCGGGGAGCTGTTTTTT
CDR3: CASSEGDSVNTGELFF

J: TRBJ2-2
V: TRBV7-9
D: NA
size: NA
DNA: TGTGCCAGCGGTGGGCCCGTCCGAAACGGGGAGCTGTTTTTT
CDR3: CASGGPVRNGELFF

J: TRBJ1-4
V: TRBV5-1
D: NA
size: NA
DNA: TGCGCCAGCAGCTTGGTAGGGGTGAATGAAAAACTGTTTTTT
CDR3: CASSLVGVNEKLFF

J: TRBJ1-2
V: TRBV15
D: TRBD1
size: NA
DNA: TGTGCCACCAGCAGAGTCGGACAGGGAGTGTCTGGCTACACCTTC
CDR3: CATSRVGQGVSGYTF

J: TRBJ2-2
V: TRBV6-2/TRBV6-3
D: NA
size: NA
DNA: TGTGCCAGCAGTTCAATCGACGACAGGAGAAACACCGGGGAGCTGTTTTTT
CDR3: CASSSIDDRRNTGELFF

J: TRBJ2-5
V: TRBV2
D: NA
size: NA
DNA: TGTGCCAGCAGGAGGGACTACCAAGAGACCCAGTACTTC
CDR3: CASRRDYQETQYF

J: TRBJ2-7
V: TRBV9
D: TRBD2
size: NA
DNA: TGTGCCAGCAGCGGGACTAGCGGGGGGGCTGAGGAGCAGTACTTC
CDR3: CASSGTSGGAEEQYF

J: TRBJ2-1
V: TRBV7-9
D: NA
size: NA
DNA: TGTGCCAGCAGCTTAGCTAGCCCCTTGGGAGTGGGTGAGCAGTTCTTC
CDR3: CASSLASPLGVGEQFF

J: TRBJ1-1
V: TRBV7-8
D: NA
size: once
DNA: TGTGCCAGCAGCGTCTCTAGGACTAGTGACACTGAAGCTTTCTTT
CDR3: CASSVSRTSDTEAFF

J: TRBJ1-5
V: TRBV19
D: NA
size: NA
DNA: TGTGCCAGTAGTATAAGTTCGGCGGCCATCAATCAGCCCCAGCATTTT
CDR3: CASSISSAAINQPQHF

J: TRBJ2-2
V: TRBV9
D: NA
size: NA
DNA: TGTGCCAGCAGCCTGCGGGGGAACACCGGGGAGCTGTTTTTT
CDR3: CASSLRGNTGELFF

J: TRBJ2-2
V: TRBV3-1/TRBV3-2
D: NA
size: NA
DNA: TGTGCCAGCAGCCAATCCCATATACAGGGGAGGCCGGAGACCGGGGAGCTGTTTTTT
CDR3: CASSQSHIQGRPETGELFF

J: TRBJ2-1
V: TRBV5-1
D: NA
size: NA
DNA: TGCGCCAGCAGTAAGAAGGGGGACAATGAGCAGTTCTTC
CDR3: CASSKKGDNEQFF

J: TRBJ1-5
V: TRBV19
D: NA
size: NA
DNA: TGTGCCAGTAGTAGTTCCACCGGGGGAAGTAATCAGCCCCAGCATTTT
CDR3: CASSSSTGGSNQPQHF

J: TRBJ1-2
V: TRBV18
D: NA
size: once
DNA: TGTGCCAGCTCACCACCAGGGGGTAACTATGGCTACACCTTC
CDR3: CASSPPGGNYGYTF

J: TRBJ2-7
V: TRBV6-2/TRBV6-3
D: NA
size: NA
DNA: TGTGCCAGCAGTGTTACCCCGAGTTACGAGCAGTACTTC
CDR3: CASSVTPSYEQYF

J: TRBJ2-2
V: TRBV27
D: TRBD1
size: NA
DNA: TGTGCCAGCAGAACGTCAGGGGGCGTCACCGGGGAGCTGTTTTTT
CDR3: CASRTSGGVTGELFF

J: TRBJ1-6
V: TRBV29-1
D: TRBD1
size: NA
DNA: TGCAGCGTTGATACAGGGGGAGGTTCCTATAATTCACCCCTCCACTTT
CDR3: CSVDTGGGSYNSPLHF

J: TRBJ1-1
V: TRBV18
D: NA
size: NA
DNA: TGTGCCAGCTCACTTCAGGAAAACACTGAAGCTTTCTTT
CDR3: CASSLQENTEAFF